These 29 T cell receptor beta chains came from one sample sequenced in a study of beta chain features in type 1 diabetes. Study-wide results and limits: People with Type 1 diabetes carried modestly yet significantly shorter TCRB CDR3s in all four CD4+ subsets.

Reverse transcription of all isolated RNA meant that expressed TCRB transcripts were sequenced. Using immunoSEQ multiplex PCR, the repertoire was profiled, and TCRdb retains in-frame clones only, with some absent. The repertoire holds 95,000 to 150,000 clones, with about 17% as singletons. No antigen has been assigned to these receptors. The sequencing input was central memory CD4+ T cells from blood. These TCRs come from a man aged 25-40 years with type 1 diabetes.

This clone was found once. The V and J genes are TRBV15 and TRBJ2-5; D not certain. The CDR3 loop spans 15 amino acids. Germline values: CDR1 LNHNV, CDR2 YYDKDF (reference sequence). V was cut by 3 bases and J by 3 bases, with 14 bases left in between. Here the CDR3 DNA reads TGTGCCACCAGCAGGATCAGCACGGGCAAAGAGACCCAGTACTTC. Amino acid sequence: CATSRISTGKETQYF.

This clone was observed a few times. The chain's CDR3 is CASSLGQGYQPQHF. For the CDR3, the DNA is TGTGCCAGCAGCTTAGGACAGGGTTATCAGCCCCAGCATTTT. V usage is TRBV7-2 and J usage is TRBJ1-5, with 7 bases identical to TRBD1. Germline CDR1 reads SGHTA; CDR2 reads FQGNSA. The CDR3 totals 14 residues. Trimming removed 1 base from V and 5 bases from J; junction bases left unmatched: 2.

The gene calls are TRBV5-1 and TRBJ2-1; tentatively, D is TRBD1 or TRBD2 (5 bases each). The CDR3 consists of 12 residues. The germline V gene encodes CDR1 SGHRS and CDR2 YFSETQ. Trimming shortened V by 9 bases and J by 14 bases, and 21 bases separated the two germline ends. As DNA, the CDR3 is TGCGCCACCAGAGTCGGTGGGGGAGTGGAGTTCTTC. Amino acids: CATRVGGGVEFF.

The table lists this clone with a few counts. This chain uses TRBV5-1 with TRBJ1-4; 8 bases are a match to TRBD1. This CDR3 is 14 amino acids long. V shed 4 bases, J shed 7 bases, and the junction held 6 bases outside the gene matches. The V gene's germline CDR1 is SGHRS and CDR2 YFSETQ. The CDR3 here is CASSRDRGSEKLFF. The CDR3 coding sequence is TGCGCCAGCAGCAGAGACAGGGGCAGTGAAAAACTGTTTTTT.

On this clone itself: With a far larger clone one base away, a read error is the likely cause. The chain is built from TRBV2 and TRBJ2-2; D might be TRBD2 (6 bases). The length of the CDR3 is 13 residues. Germline V lookup: CDR1 SNHLY, CDR2 FYNNEI. Deletions cut 6 bases from V and 1 base from J, with 6 bases between. CDR3 amino acids: CASREGNTGELFF. The CDR3 region has the DNA TGTGCCAGCAGGGAGGGGAACACCGGGGAGCTGTTTTTT.

The V gene is TRBV6-5, the J gene TRBJ1-2, with TRBD1 matching over 7 bases. Germline V lookup: CDR1 MNHEY, CDR2 SVGAGI. The V segment lost 6 bases and the J segment 7 bases; nucleotides outside the gene matches: 14. The CDR3 extends over 15 amino acids. The CDR3 DNA reads as TGTGCCAGCAGCCCACTCAGTAGGGGGCTAGGTGGCTACACCTTC. This encodes CASSPLSRGLGGYTF.

The gene calls are TRBV30 and TRBJ1-6; maybe TRBD1 (5 bases). This CDR3 is built from 12 residues. Germline V gives CDR1 GTSNPN, CDR2 SVGIG (reference sequence). Trimming removed 4 bases from V and 9 bases from J, with 10 bases in between. This CDR3 reads CAWTGTGSPLHF. The CDR3 coding sequence is TGTGCCTGGACAGGGACGGGTTCACCCCTCCACTTT.

In its sample, this clone was seen a few times. V usage is TRBV9 and J usage is TRBJ1-2; D is undetermined. CDR3 length: 12 residues. Looked up from germline, CDR1 is SGDLS and CDR2 is YYNGEE. V lost 3 bases and J 6 bases, leaving 9 bases between the germline ends. CDR3 sequence reads: CASSGRMNGYTF. DNA for the CDR3: TGTGCCAGCAGCGGCAGGATGAATGGCTACACCTTC.

This chain joins TRBV9 and TRBJ2-7; TRBD2 aligns across 11 bases. Germline CDR1 and CDR2: SGDLS and YYNGEE. The V and J ends lost 4 bases and 6 bases, in that order; junction bases with no gene match: 6. The length of the CDR3 is 14 residues. This CDR3 is CASSLTSGDAEQYF. CDR3 sequence (DNA): TGTGCCAGCAGCCTGACTAGCGGGGACGCCGAGCAGTACTTC.

CDR3 nucleotides: TGTGCCAGCAGCTTCGGGACAGATCAAAACATTCAGTACTTC. Protein sequence: CASSFGTDQNIQYF. The chain joins TRBV11-3 to TRBJ2-4, with TRBD1 matching 7 bases. Germline V gene sequence: CDR1 SGHNT, CDR2 YENEEA. CDR3 length: 14 amino acids. V lost 3 bases and J lost 5; bases outside the gene matches: 4.

This clone was seen a few times. CDR3 protein: CASSLWGGNNQPQHF. The DNA for the CDR3 is TGCGCCAGCAGCTTATGGGGAGGAAACAATCAGCCCCAGCATTTT. The chain uses TRBV5-1 and TRBJ1-5; the D is unclear. V dropped 2 bases and J dropped 3 bases, with 12 bases sitting between them. Germline CDR1 is SGHRS and CDR2 is YFSETQ. This CDR3 is 15 amino acids long. The whole variable domain, filled in from reference TRBV5-1 and TRBJ1-5, reads KAGVTQTPRYLIKTRGQQVTLSCSPISGHRSVSWYQQTPGQGLQFLFEYFSETQRNKGNFPGRFSGRQFSNSRSEMNVSTLELGDSALYLCASSLWGGNNQPQHFGDGTRLSIL.

The chain couples TRBV9 to TRBJ1-5; D gene ambiguous. The CDR3 length is 14 residues. V dropped 4 bases and J dropped 3 bases, with 11 bases sitting between them. Per the germline V gene, CDR1 is SGDLS and CDR2 is YYNGEE. CDR3 coding DNA: TGTGCCAGCAGCCAGGACGGACTCAATCAGCCCCAGCATTTT. The encoded protein is CASSQDGLNQPQHF.

This clone has a handful of counts. The J gene is TRBJ2-7, the V gene TRBV9; 9 nucleotides align to TRBD1. The CDR3 is 15 residues long. The J segment lost 6 bases and the V segment lost 0 bases, leaving 7 bases of the junction unmatched. Germline-derived CDR1 and CDR2 are SGDLS and YYNGEE. The CDR3, as DNA: TGTGCCAGCAGCGTAGACTGGACAGGGGACGTCGAGCAGTACTTC. Protein: CASSVDWTGDVEQYF.

Worth noting for this clone: A far larger clone is only one base removed, so a read error is likely. The V and J genes are TRBV7-9 and TRBJ1-2; unclear D gene. The CDR3 spans 10 residues. V was cut by 6 bases and J by 8 bases, with 7 bases left in between. Germline-derived CDR1 and CDR2 are SEHNR and FQNEAQ (reference sequence). The CDR3 loop is CASSQAGYTF. As DNA, the CDR3 is TGTGCCAGCAGTCAGGCGGGCTACACCTTC.

V is TRBV5-6 and J is TRBJ2-5; no definite D call. V was trimmed by 3 bases and J by 0 bases, leaving 9 bases between them. The CDR3 totals 14 residues. Germline V lookup: CDR1 SGHDT, CDR2 YYEEEE. The CDR3 loop reads CASSYRPYQETQYF. The CDR3 DNA sequence: TGTGCCAGCAGCTACCGGCCCTACCAAGAGACCCAGTACTTC.

This clone was observed a handful of times. This chain links TRBV2 with TRBJ1-5; no clear D. V was shortened by 3 bases and J by 4 bases, with 1 base between the two germline ends. The CDR3 is made up of 11 amino acids. Germline CDR1 is SNHLY and CDR2 is FYNNEI. CDR3 sequence reads: CASSDNQPQHF. The CDR3 coding sequence is TGTGCCAGCAGTGATAATCAGCCCCAGCATTTT.

The CDR3 DNA is TGTGCCAGTAGTATAGAAAAGGGGGAGACCCAGTACTTC. Protein product: CASSIEKGETQYF. The chain has TRBV19 and TRBJ2-5, with D possibly TRBD1 on 5 matching bases. From germline, CDR1 is LNHDA and CDR2 SQIVND (reference sequence). Trimming shortened V by 0 bases and J by 5 bases, and 7 bases separated the two germline ends. The CDR3 covers 13 residues.

This clone turned up a few times. The chain links TRBV14 to TRBJ2-3; no reliable D call. V lost 1 base and J 0 bases, leaving 5 bases between the germline ends. This CDR3 is built from 14 residues. Germline-derived CDR1 and CDR2 are SGHDN and FVKESK. Here the CDR3 DNA reads TGTGCCAGCAGCCAAGGCTTAAGCACAGATACGCAGTATTTT. Residues: CASSQGLSTDTQYF.

The chain combines TRBV11-2 with TRBJ2-7, with D perhaps matching TRBD1 (6 bases). Trimming took 4 bases from V and 2 from J, leaving 15 bases between them. The germline V gene has CDR1 SGHAT and CDR2 FQNNGV. The CDR3 extends over 15 amino acids. This CDR3 reads CASSSGQTTTYEQYF. The CDR3 bases are TGTGCCAGCAGCTCAGGACAGACGACCACCTACGAGCAGTACTTC.

The chain has TRBV7-9 and TRBJ2-3; D perhaps matches TRBD1 (5 bases). V dropped 3 bases and J dropped 2 bases, with 12 bases sitting between them. Germline V lookup: CDR1 SEHNR, CDR2 FQNEAQ (reference sequence). CDR3 length: 15 amino acids. This CDR3 is CASSLGQGSTDTQYF. The CDR3 DNA reads as TGTGCCAGCAGCTTGGGCCAGGGCTCCACAGATACGCAGTATTTT.

This chain links TRBV7-3 with TRBJ1-1, with 7 bases that match TRBD1. The CDR3 is made up of 14 amino acids. V dropped 5 bases and J dropped 3; count of bases not matched to a gene: 6. Germline V gene lookup returns CDR1 SGHTA and CDR2 FQGTGA. The CDR3 DNA reads TGTGCCAGCAGCGAAACAGGGGCTGACACTGAAGCTTTCTTT. Protein: CASSETGADTEAFF.

This rearrangement joins TRBV20-1 to TRBJ1-5, with D possibly being TRBD1 (5 bases). Trimming removed 6 bases from V and 13 bases from J, with 16 bases in between. Looked up from germline, CDR1 is DFQATT and CDR2 is SNEGSKA (reference sequence). This CDR3 is built from 11 residues. The CDR3 coding sequence is TGCAGTGCCCCTATCGTGGGGCGGCAGCATTTT. Protein product: CSAPIVGRQHF.

This chain connects TRBV28 to TRBJ1-6, with D perhaps TRBD1 (5 bases). The length of the CDR3 is 14 residues. The germline V gene encodes CDR1 MDHEN and CDR2 SYDVKM. V was clipped by 7 bases and J by 5 bases, with 12 bases between them. For the CDR3, the DNA is TGTGCCAGCAAGCGACAGCTCGATAATTCACCCCTCCACTTT. Translating gives CASKRQLDNSPLHF.

This sequence joins TRBV7-6 and TRBJ2-5; no firm D call. V was clipped by 5 bases and J by 4 bases, with 17 bases between them. The CDR3 is 15 residues long. Germline V gives CDR1 SGHVS, CDR2 FNYEAQ. In DNA, the CDR3 is TGTGCCAGCAGCCCCCTGATCGGATGGGGAGAGACCCAGTACTTC. As protein: CASSPLIGWGETQYF.

This clone has a count of ten or more. The chain combines TRBV30 with TRBJ2-5; 8 positions agree with TRBD2. Germline assignment: CDR1 GTSNPN and CDR2 SVGIG (reference sequence). CDR3 size: 13 residues. Losses at the gene ends were 4 bases for V and 1 base for J; bases not matched to a gene: 2. The CDR3 loop reads CAWTAGGQETQYF. The CDR3 bases are TGTGCCTGGACGGCGGGGGGCCAAGAGACCCAGTACTTC.

This clone occurred a few times. J is TRBJ1-5 and V is TRBV7-6; TRBD1 agrees at 10 bases. CDR3 size: 12 residues. Germline V lookup: CDR1 SGHVS, CDR2 FNYEAQ. J was trimmed by 11 bases and V by 5 bases; bases with no gene match: 3. This chain's CDR3 is CASSGDRGTQHF. The CDR3, as DNA: TGTGCCAGCAGCGGGGACAGGGGAACCCAGCATTTT.

This chain uses TRBV27 with TRBJ1-1; the D is unclear. Per germline, CDR1 MNHEY and CDR2 SMNVEV (reference sequence). V was cut by 3 bases and J by 3 bases, with 11 bases left in between. This CDR3 comprises 14 residues. DNA of the CDR3: TGTGCCAGCAGTTTGGTGGCCCCTTACACTGAAGCTTTCTTT. This codes for CASSLVAPYTEAFF.

This clone occurred many times. In nucleotides, the CDR3 is TGTGCCAGCAGTTTAGCTATCCAAGAGACCCAGTACTTC. This translates into CASSLAIQETQYF. This chain uses TRBV7-3 with TRBJ2-5; no clear D gene. Germline loops: CDR1 SGHTA, CDR2 FQGTGA. The CDR3 runs to 13 residues. V was cut by 6 bases and J by 1 base, with 9 bases left in between.

Here the CDR3 DNA reads TGTGCCAGCAGCCACAGGGGAGAGAATCAGCCCCAGCATTTT. The encoded protein is CASSHRGENQPQHF. The chain uses TRBV2 and TRBJ1-5, with 7 bases identical to TRBD1. The CDR3 consists of 14 residues. V dropped 6 bases and J dropped 4; count of bases not matched to a gene: 6. Germline V gene data show CDR1 as SNHLY and CDR2 as FYNNEI.